The next 9 T cell receptor beta chains were all read from a single sample in a study of human T cells and chemical hapten exposure. MiXCR, applied by TCRdb to the RACE reads, yields one record per CDR3 protein. Here the sample spans under 100,000 distinct CDR3 sequences, about 10% being singletons. Described time point: patch test 2, 6 weeks after DPC sensitization. Treatment described: therapeutic diphenylcyclopropenone sensitization with weekly scalp DPC. This sample comprised whole blood, obtained in connection with sensitization to the hapten diphenylcyclopropenone (DPC). These receptors were taken from a woman aged 25 to 39 with alopecia areata. Some clones in this sample may be carry-over from other donors' samples.

The genes are TRBV28 and TRBJ2-7; 10 bases map to TRBD1. The CDR3 runs 13 residues. The junction had 3 bases not matched to a gene; V was cut back by 4 bases and J by 6 bases. Germline CDR1 is MDHEN and CDR2 is SYDVKM. The CDR3 nucleotides are TGTGCCAGCAGTTCTGGACAGGGGGGCGAGCAGTACTTC. Translated: CASSSGQGGEQYF.

This clonotype has ten or more counts. This chain's CDR3 is CASSPAGQPILHF. The CDR3 bases are TGTGCCAGCTCACCGGCGGGACAGCCAATCCTCCACTTT. The chain links TRBV18 to TRBJ1-6; 7 bases align to TRBD1. This CDR3 is built from 13 residues. Looked up from germline, CDR1 is KGHSH and CDR2 is LQKENI. Trimming at V came to 3 bases and at J to 15 bases, leaving 8 bases not matched to a gene.

This clonotype has ten or more counts. The CDR3 coding sequence is TGTGCCTGGAGGGCAGGGTTAATGAACACTGAAGCTTTCTTT. It codes for CAWRAGLMNTEAFF. J is TRBJ1-1 and V is TRBV30, with a tentative D call TRBD1 (5 bases). V dropped 3 bases and J dropped 0 bases, with 11 bases sitting between them. Germline V lookup: CDR1 GTSNPN, CDR2 SVGIG (reference sequence). This CDR3 comprises 14 residues.

This clonotype was recorded many times. The chain has TRBV5-6 and TRBJ2-6; 8 nucleotides line up with TRBD2. V shed 0 bases, J shed 3 bases, and the junction held 5 bases outside the gene matches. CDR1 is SGHDT, CDR2 YYEEEE, per germline. The CDR3 contains 17 residues. Here the CDR3 reads CASSLERLARGANVLTF. The CDR3, as DNA: TGTGCCAGCAGCTTGGAGCGACTAGCGCGTGGGGCCAACGTCCTGACTTTC.

The chain carries TRBV9 and TRBJ2-1, with a possible D match to TRBD1 (6 bases). Germline V CDR1 and CDR2: SGDLS, YYNGEE. Between the trimmed V and J ends, which lost 0 bases and 9 bases, there was a span of 16 bases. This CDR3 spans 15 amino acids. The CDR3 loop reads CASSVGGGLLGEQFF. The CDR3 coding sequence is TGTGCCAGCAGCGTAGGAGGGGGATTGTTAGGTGAGCAGTTCTTC.

This clonotype was seen a few times. The chain recombines TRBV28 with TRBJ1-5; 7 positions agree with TRBD1. Germline values: CDR1 MDHEN, CDR2 SYDVKM. The CDR3 is made up of 13 amino acids. V gave up 6 bases and J gave up 6 bases; unmatched junction bases: 5. The CDR3 region has the DNA TGTGCCAGCAGGCCCGGGACAGTTCAGCCCCAGCATTTT. This codes for CASRPGTVQPQHF.

This clonotype was recorded at least ten times. The V gene is TRBV11-2, the J gene TRBJ2-7; D is possibly TRBD1 (5 bases). Trimming pared 8 bases from V and 5 bases from J, leaving 19 bases between. CDR3 length equals 14 residues. Germline V gives CDR1 SGHAT, CDR2 FQNNGV. The CDR3 DNA is TGTGCCAGCCGCCTGGACAACGGACCCAACGAGCAGTACTTC. This encodes CASRLDNGPNEQYF.

The chain employs TRBV7-2 and TRBJ1-3; D is possibly TRBD1 (6 bases). The CDR3 totals 13 residues. V was clipped by 5 bases and J by 3 bases, with 8 bases between them. Germline CDR1 and CDR2: SGHTA and FQGNSA. CDR3 protein: CASSRGNGNTIYF. Here the CDR3 DNA reads TGTGCCAGCAGCAGGGGGAATGGAAACACCATATATTTT. Together with reference TRBV7-2 and TRBJ1-3, the CDR3 gives the full variable domain: GAGVSQSPSNKVTEKGKDVELRCDPISGHTALYWYRQSLGQGLEFLIYFQGNSAPDKSGLPSDRFSAERTGGSVSTLTIQRTQQEDSAVYLCASSRGNGNTIYFGEGSWLTVV.

This clonotype has just one count. The chain is built from TRBV12-3 or TRBV12-4 and TRBJ1-2; 7 positions agree with TRBD1. The CDR3 runs 15 residues. After removal of 5 bases from V and 0 bases from J, the junction contained 6 bases not matched to a gene. CDR3 nucleotides: TGTGCCAGCAGTCTTACAGGGGTAGCTAACTATGGCTACACCTTC. It is translated as CASSLTGVANYGYTF.